The rows below give T cell receptor beta chains drawn from one sample of a study of blood T cell repertoires in COVID-19. Some clones are missing from TCRdb's copy, which holds only in-frame ones; the method was immunoSEQ multiplex PCR. This table holds 75,000 or so clones, roughly 86% found once. Material: peripheral blood. All receptors derive from a man aged 65-85 years with acute or convalescent COVID-19. The CDR3 runs from the conserved cysteine through the conserved F or W. The order of the fields is clone size, V gene, J gene, D gene, CDR3 DNA, CDR3 protein. A D gene is named only where the DNA matches it firmly. Not all rows give a size; the values are once, few, many and, for expanded clones, a class.

abundance: once
v_gene: TRBV3-1/TRBV3-2
j_gene: TRBJ2-3
d_gene: NA
CDR3nt: TGTGCCAGCGGGACTCTGAACACAGATACGCAGTATTTT
CDR3aa: CASGTLNTDTQYF

abundance: NA
v_gene: TRBV7-3
j_gene: TRBJ2-2
d_gene: NA
CDR3nt: TGTGCCAGCAGCTTAAACCCGGCGTTGTACAGGCGAGCGAACACCGGGGAGCTGTTTTTT
CDR3aa: CASSLNPALYRRANTGELFF

abundance: NA
v_gene: TRBV24-1
j_gene: TRBJ2-3
d_gene: NA
CDR3nt: TGTGCCACCAGTGAGACGAAAAGGGGGGATACGCAGTATTTT
CDR3aa: CATSETKRGDTQYF

abundance: NA
v_gene: TRBV15
j_gene: TRBJ1-2
d_gene: TRBD1
CDR3nt: TGTGCCACCAGCAGATCCACAGGGGCCCGCTATGGCTACACCTTC
CDR3aa: CATSRSTGARYGYTF

abundance: NA
v_gene: TRBV11-3
j_gene: TRBJ2-1
d_gene: TRBD2
CDR3nt: TGTGCCAGCAGCTTAAGGGGACTAGCGGGGGGGTTCGGTGAGCAGTTCTTC
CDR3aa: CASSLRGLAGGFGEQFF

abundance: NA
v_gene: TRBV19
j_gene: TRBJ2-7
d_gene: TRBD1
CDR3nt: TGTGCCAGTAGTATACGAATGGGGACAGATGGCTACGAGCAGTACTTC
CDR3aa: CASSIRMGTDGYEQYF

abundance: NA
v_gene: TRBV7-2
j_gene: TRBJ2-5
d_gene: NA
CDR3nt: TGTGCCAGCAGCTTATTAGCTCAGGGCCGGGAGACCCAGTACTTC
CDR3aa: CASSLLAQGRETQYF

abundance: few
v_gene: TRBV23-1
j_gene: TRBJ1-4
d_gene: NA
CDR3nt: TGCGCCAGCAGTCAACGGGCGGGGGACGGTGAAAAACTGTTTTTT
CDR3aa: CASSQRAGDGEKLFF

abundance: NA
v_gene: TRBV16
j_gene: TRBJ2-3
d_gene: TRBD2
CDR3nt: TGTGCCAGCAGCCGAGCTATAGCGGGAGGGCCTGTCTTT
CDR3aa: CASSRAIAGGPVF

abundance: NA
v_gene: TRBV15
j_gene: TRBJ1-2
d_gene: NA
CDR3nt: TGTGCCACCAGCGAAACAGAGTATGGCTACACCTTC
CDR3aa: CATSETEYGYTF

abundance: NA
v_gene: TRBV9
j_gene: TRBJ1-1
d_gene: NA
CDR3nt: TGTGCCAGCAACTATAGGGGTGACACTGAAGCTTTCTTT
CDR3aa: CASNYRGDTEAFF

abundance: NA
v_gene: TRBV6-5
j_gene: TRBJ2-2
d_gene: NA
CDR3nt: TGTGCCAGCAGGGAGGGCGGCAGCACCGGGGAGCTGTTTTTT
CDR3aa: CASREGGSTGELFF

abundance: NA
v_gene: TRBV5-1
j_gene: TRBJ2-1
d_gene: TRBD2
CDR3nt: TGCGCCAGCAGCTTGGGACTAGGGACTAGCGGGAACAATGAGCAGTTCTTC
CDR3aa: CASSLGLGTSGNNEQFF

abundance: NA
v_gene: TRBV6-5
j_gene: TRBJ1-1
d_gene: NA
CDR3nt: TGTGCCAGCAGTACTGCGGGCCTACAAGAAGCTTTCTTT
CDR3aa: CASSTAGLQEAFF

abundance: NA
v_gene: TRBV6-6
j_gene: TRBJ1-5
d_gene: NA
CDR3nt: TGTGCCAGCAGGGTGGGAGATCAGCCCCAGCATTTT
CDR3aa: CASRVGDQPQHF

abundance: NA
v_gene: TRBV19
j_gene: TRBJ1-5
d_gene: NA
CDR3nt: TGTGCCAGTAGTATCGCAGGGGTGCGCAATCAGCCCCAGCATTTT
CDR3aa: CASSIAGVRNQPQHF

abundance: NA
v_gene: TRBV5-1
j_gene: TRBJ2-7
d_gene: NA
CDR3nt: TGCGCCAGCAGCGAGCAGGGGTCGGGCTCCTACGAGCAGTACTTC
CDR3aa: CASSEQGSGSYEQYF

abundance: NA
v_gene: TRBV9
j_gene: TRBJ1-4
d_gene: NA
CDR3nt: TGTGCCAGCAGCCCCCGGGGAGGTAATAATGAAAAACTGTTTTTT
CDR3aa: CASSPRGGNNEKLFF

abundance: NA
v_gene: TRBV19
j_gene: TRBJ2-2
d_gene: NA
CDR3nt: TGTGCCAGTAGTATCTCGCGCCCTACGAACACCGGGGAGCTGTTTTTT
CDR3aa: CASSISRPTNTGELFF

abundance: NA
v_gene: TRBV6-6
j_gene: TRBJ1-1
d_gene: NA
CDR3nt: TGTGCCAGCAGTTACGTGGGGGGCACTGAAGCTTTCTTT
CDR3aa: CASSYVGGTEAFF

abundance: NA
v_gene: TRBV29-1
j_gene: TRBJ2-2
d_gene: NA
CDR3nt: TGCAGCGTTGTTCAGGGCTCCGGGGAGCTGTTTTTT
CDR3aa: CSVVQGSGELFF

abundance: NA
v_gene: TRBV5-1
j_gene: TRBJ2-7
d_gene: TRBD1
CDR3nt: TGCGCCAGCAGCCGAAACGGACAGGGGGCCTACGAGCAGTACTTC
CDR3aa: CASSRNGQGAYEQYF

abundance: NA
v_gene: TRBV7-9
j_gene: TRBJ2-1
d_gene: TRBD2
CDR3nt: TGTGCCAGCAGCCTAACCGGGACTAGCGTCCCCAATGAGCAGTTCTTC
CDR3aa: CASSLTGTSVPNEQFF

abundance: NA
v_gene: TRBV4-3
j_gene: TRBJ2-7
d_gene: TRBD2
CDR3nt: TGCGCCAGCAGCCAGGATGGACTAGGGAACTACGAGCAGTACTTC
CDR3aa: CASSQDGLGNYEQYF

abundance: once
v_gene: TRBV6-5
j_gene: TRBJ1-1
d_gene: NA
CDR3nt: TGTGCCAGCAGCCGAGGAGTGAGTTACACTGAAGCTTTCTTT
CDR3aa: CASSRGVSYTEAFF

abundance: NA
v_gene: TRBV12-3/TRBV12-4
j_gene: TRBJ2-7
d_gene: NA
CDR3nt: TGTGCCAGCAGTTTGGCTGGACTGAAGTACTTC
CDR3aa: CASSLAGLKYF

abundance: NA
v_gene: TRBV5-8
j_gene: TRBJ1-4
d_gene: NA
CDR3nt: TGTGCCAGCAGCGGCAATGTAGGTGGGGCTTATGAAAAACTGTTTTTT
CDR3aa: CASSGNVGGAYEKLFF

abundance: NA
v_gene: TRBV28
j_gene: TRBJ2-7
d_gene: TRBD1
CDR3nt: TGTGCCAGCAGTACATCCGGGACAGTCTCCTACGAGCAGTACTTC
CDR3aa: CASSTSGTVSYEQYF

abundance: few
v_gene: TRBV7-2
j_gene: TRBJ2-7
d_gene: TRBD2
CDR3nt: TGTGCCAGCAGTTTCGGACTAGCGGGAGCTGGCGAGCAGTACTTC
CDR3aa: CASSFGLAGAGEQYF

abundance: NA
v_gene: TRBV2
j_gene: TRBJ2-2
d_gene: TRBD2
CDR3nt: TGTGCCAGCAGGAACCTTTTAAGCGGGGGGCACACCGGGGAGCTGTTTTTT
CDR3aa: CASRNLLSGGHTGELFF

abundance: NA
v_gene: TRBV7-2
j_gene: TRBJ1-5
d_gene: NA
CDR3nt: TGTGCCAGCAGCTTAGGGACTCAGGGCAATCAGCCCCAGCATTTT
CDR3aa: CASSLGTQGNQPQHF

abundance: NA
v_gene: TRBV4-1
j_gene: TRBJ2-1
d_gene: NA
CDR3nt: TGCGCCAGCAGCCAAGTAAACCCACCTAGGCAGTTCTTC
CDR3aa: CASSQVNPPRQFF

abundance: NA
v_gene: TRBV7-2
j_gene: TRBJ2-7
d_gene: TRBD2
CDR3nt: TGTGCCAGCAGATATCTAGCGGGAAGCTCCTACGAGCAGTACTTC
CDR3aa: CASRYLAGSSYEQYF

abundance: NA
v_gene: TRBV12-3/TRBV12-4
j_gene: TRBJ2-7
d_gene: TRBD2
CDR3nt: TGTGCCAGCAGTTTGAGTGTAGCGGGACAGCAGTACTTC
CDR3aa: CASSLSVAGQQYF

abundance: NA
v_gene: TRBV18
j_gene: TRBJ1-3
d_gene: NA
CDR3nt: TGTGCCAGCTCACCCGGAGGAGGGGCGGGAAACACCATATATTTT
CDR3aa: CASSPGGGAGNTIYF

abundance: NA
v_gene: TRBV27
j_gene: TRBJ2-1
d_gene: TRBD1
CDR3nt: TGTGCCAGCAGTCCCGGGACAGGGATCTACAATGAGCAGTTCTTC
CDR3aa: CASSPGTGIYNEQFF

abundance: NA
v_gene: TRBV7-3
j_gene: TRBJ2-3
d_gene: NA
CDR3nt: TGTGCCAGCAGCTTTCTTGCGGGTTCTAGCACAGATACGCAGTATTTT
CDR3aa: CASSFLAGSSTDTQYF

abundance: NA
v_gene: TRBV27
j_gene: TRBJ1-6
d_gene: NA
CDR3nt: TGTGCCAGCAGTCTGGACAGAAGCAATTCACCCCTCCACTTT
CDR3aa: CASSLDRSNSPLHF

abundance: NA
v_gene: TRBV7-9
j_gene: TRBJ2-3
d_gene: NA
CDR3nt: TGTGCCAGCAGCCCGGGTAGCGGCAGCACAGATACGCAGTATTTT
CDR3aa: CASSPGSGSTDTQYF

abundance: NA
v_gene: TRBV5-1
j_gene: TRBJ1-1
d_gene: NA
CDR3nt: TGCGCCAGCAGCTTGGGGACACTCAACACTGAAGCTTTCTTT
CDR3aa: CASSLGTLNTEAFF

abundance: NA
v_gene: TRBV12-3/TRBV12-4
j_gene: TRBJ1-5
d_gene: NA
CDR3nt: TGTGCCAGCAGTTTTTCCAACAATCAGCCCCAGCATTTT
CDR3aa: CASSFSNNQPQHF

abundance: NA
v_gene: TRBV14
j_gene: TRBJ2-7
d_gene: NA
CDR3nt: TGTGCCAGCAGCCAAGTAAATCTCAGGGACGAGCAGTACTTC
CDR3aa: CASSQVNLRDEQYF

abundance: few
v_gene: TRBV7-9
j_gene: TRBJ2-7
d_gene: TRBD1
CDR3nt: TGTGCCAGCAGCTTCACCGGGACAGTAGTCAACGAGCAGTACTTC
CDR3aa: CASSFTGTVVNEQYF

abundance: NA
v_gene: TRBV24-1
j_gene: TRBJ2-3
d_gene: NA
CDR3nt: TGTGCCACCCCGACGCGGGGTACAGATACGCAGTATTTT
CDR3aa: CATPTRGTDTQYF

abundance: NA
v_gene: TRBV19
j_gene: TRBJ1-5
d_gene: NA
CDR3nt: TGTGCCAGTAGCCAAGGGGAAGGGATACCCCAGCATTTT
CDR3aa: CASSQGEGIPQHF

abundance: NA
v_gene: TRBV27
j_gene: TRBJ2-1
d_gene: TRBD2
CDR3nt: TGTGCCAGCAGTTTGGGACTAGGAGGCCTCGATGAGCAGTTCTTC
CDR3aa: CASSLGLGGLDEQFF

abundance: NA
v_gene: TRBV10-3
j_gene: TRBJ2-1
d_gene: TRBD2
CDR3nt: TGTGCCATCAGTGGGACTAGCGGGGACAATGAGCAGTTCTTC
CDR3aa: CAISGTSGDNEQFF

abundance: NA
v_gene: TRBV6-1
j_gene: TRBJ1-6
d_gene: NA
CDR3nt: TGTGCCAGCAGTGATGGCAGAAATTCACCCCTCCACTTT
CDR3aa: CASSDGRNSPLHF

abundance: NA
v_gene: TRBV5-1
j_gene: TRBJ1-6
d_gene: TRBD1
CDR3nt: TGCGCCAGCAGCTTGCAGGGGGTCGATAATTCACCCCTCCACTTT
CDR3aa: CASSLQGVDNSPLHF

abundance: NA
v_gene: TRBV11-3
j_gene: TRBJ2-1
d_gene: NA
CDR3nt: TGTGCCAGCAGCTCCGGACAGACCAATGAGCAGTTCTTC
CDR3aa: CASSSGQTNEQFF

abundance: NA
v_gene: TRBV5-1
j_gene: TRBJ1-1
d_gene: NA
CDR3nt: TGCGCCAGCAGCTTGGAGGGGCGCGACACTGAAGCTTTCTTT
CDR3aa: CASSLEGRDTEAFF

abundance: NA
v_gene: TRBV2
j_gene: TRBJ1-5
d_gene: NA
CDR3nt: TGTGCCAGCAGTAAAACAGGCCAGTCGCAGCCCCAGCATTTT
CDR3aa: CASSKTGQSQPQHF

abundance: NA
v_gene: TRBV7-9
j_gene: TRBJ2-7
d_gene: NA
CDR3nt: TGTGCCAGCAGCTACTGGGGGAGGCAGAGTCCTACCGAGCAGTACTTC
CDR3aa: CASSYWGRQSPTEQYF